The clone carrying this T cell receptor (beta chain) was recorded only once. The record originates from a study of technical replicates of blood from a handful of donors. Data came from immunoSEQ multiplex PCR; TCRdb stores just in-frame clones and leaves some out. Of approximately 70,000 clones in the sample, approximately 96% are singletons; the top ten hold roughly 0.37%. CDR3 size: 14 residues. CDR1 and CDR2 (germline): LNHDA, SQIVND (reference sequence). Deletions cut 4 bases from V and 3 bases from J, with 12 bases between. The genes are TRBV19 and TRBJ1-1; tentative D call: TRBD1 (6 bases). This clonotype was sampled from a human donor in good health. Sequencing input: T cells isolated from PBMCs. DNA of the CDR3: TGTGCCAGTAGTAAGCAACAGGGTTACACTGAAGCTTTCTTT. This encodes CASSKQQGYTEAFF. Together with reference TRBV19 and TRBJ1-1, the CDR3 gives the full variable domain: DGGITQSPKYLFRKEGQNVTLSCEQNLNHDAMYWYRQDPGQGLRLIYYSQIVNDFQKGDIAEGYSVSREKKESFPLTVTSAQKNPTAFYLCASSKQQGYTEAFFGQGTRLTVV.